The sequence of this TCR beta chain was determined in a study of technical replicates of blood from several donors. TCRdb keeps only in-frame clones here, not all; method: immunoSEQ multiplex PCR. This sample has some 100,000 clones; nearly 96% occur once, and the top ten carry approximately 0.2%. Germline V gives CDR1 KGHSH, CDR2 LQKENI. Losses at the gene ends were 4 bases for V and 5 bases for J; bases not matched to a gene: 10. The CDR3 sequence is 16 residues long. This chain joins TRBV18 and TRBJ1-1; 10 nucleotides agree with TRBD1. Sequenced input: T cells isolated from PBMCs. The receptor comes from a human donor in good health. This chain's CDR3 is CASSRKGQGSRTEAFF. The CDR3 DNA follows: TGTGCCAGCTCACGAAAGGGACAGGGGAGCCGAACTGAAGCTTTCTTT.